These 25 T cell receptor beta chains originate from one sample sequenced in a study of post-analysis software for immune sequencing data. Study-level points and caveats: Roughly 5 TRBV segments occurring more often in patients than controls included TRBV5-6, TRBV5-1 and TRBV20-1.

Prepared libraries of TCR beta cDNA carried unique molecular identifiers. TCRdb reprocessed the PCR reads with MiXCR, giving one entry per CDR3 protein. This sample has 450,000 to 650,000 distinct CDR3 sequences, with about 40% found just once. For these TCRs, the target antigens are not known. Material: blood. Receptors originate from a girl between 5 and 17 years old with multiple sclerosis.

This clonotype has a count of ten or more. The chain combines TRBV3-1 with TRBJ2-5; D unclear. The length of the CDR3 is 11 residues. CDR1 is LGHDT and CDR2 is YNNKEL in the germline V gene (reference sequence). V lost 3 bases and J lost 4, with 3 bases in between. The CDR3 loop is CASSQRETQYF. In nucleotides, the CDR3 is TGTGCCAGCAGCCAGAGAGAGACCCAGTACTTC.

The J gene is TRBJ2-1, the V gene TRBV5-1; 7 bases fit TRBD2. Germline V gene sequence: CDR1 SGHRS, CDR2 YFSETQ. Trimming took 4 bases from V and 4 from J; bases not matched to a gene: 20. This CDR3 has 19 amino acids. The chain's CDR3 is CASSTKALTISGEYNEQFF. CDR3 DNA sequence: TGCGCCAGCAGCACTAAAGCTCTAACTATCAGCGGGGAGTACAATGAGCAGTTCTTC.

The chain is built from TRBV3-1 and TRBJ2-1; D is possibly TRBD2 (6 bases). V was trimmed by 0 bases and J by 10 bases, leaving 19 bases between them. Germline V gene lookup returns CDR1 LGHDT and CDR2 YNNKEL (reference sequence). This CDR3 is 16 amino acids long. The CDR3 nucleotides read TGTGCCAGCAGCCAAGATGGCGGGATCCCTTCAGACGAGCAGTTCTTC. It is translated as CASSQDGGIPSDEQFF.

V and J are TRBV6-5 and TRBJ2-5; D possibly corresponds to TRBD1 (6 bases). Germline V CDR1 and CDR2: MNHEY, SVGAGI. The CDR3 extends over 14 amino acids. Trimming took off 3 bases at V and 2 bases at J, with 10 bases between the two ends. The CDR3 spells CASSYSGQQETQYF. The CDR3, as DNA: TGTGCCAGCAGTTATTCCGGACAGCAAGAGACCCAGTACTTC.

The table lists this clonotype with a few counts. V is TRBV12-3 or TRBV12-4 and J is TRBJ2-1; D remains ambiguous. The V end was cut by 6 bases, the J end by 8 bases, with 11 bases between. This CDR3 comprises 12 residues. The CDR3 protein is CASSPNFDEQFF. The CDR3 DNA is TGTGCCAGCAGCCCCAATTTCGATGAGCAGTTCTTC.

CDR3 region: CASSYGRGRRETQYF. Here the CDR3 DNA reads TGTGCCAGCAGTTATGGCAGGGGGCGCCGAGAGACCCAGTACTTC. The V call is TRBV12-3 or TRBV12-4, the J call TRBJ2-5, with 8 bases aligning to TRBD1. V trimming: 4 bases; J trimming: 4 bases; junction bases outside the gene matches: 8. The CDR3 contains 15 residues.

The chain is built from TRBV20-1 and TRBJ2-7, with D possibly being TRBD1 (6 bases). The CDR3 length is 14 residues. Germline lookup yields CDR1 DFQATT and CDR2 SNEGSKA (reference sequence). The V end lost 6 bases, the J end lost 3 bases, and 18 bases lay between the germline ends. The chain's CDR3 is CSALGAGQIYEQYF. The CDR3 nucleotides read TGCAGTGCCCTGGGGGCAGGGCAGATCTACGAGCAGTACTTC.

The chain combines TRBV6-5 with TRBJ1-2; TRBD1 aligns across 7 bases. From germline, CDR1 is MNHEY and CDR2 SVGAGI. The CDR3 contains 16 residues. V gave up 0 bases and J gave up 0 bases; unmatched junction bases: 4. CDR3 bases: TGTGCCAGCAGTTACTCTGACAGGGACCCTAACTATGGCTACACCTTC. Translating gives CASSYSDRDPNYGYTF.

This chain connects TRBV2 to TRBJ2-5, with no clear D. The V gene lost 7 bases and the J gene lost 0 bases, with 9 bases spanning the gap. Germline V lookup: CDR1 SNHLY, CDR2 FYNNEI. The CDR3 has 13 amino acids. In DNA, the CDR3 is TGTGCCAGCAACGCTGCGTACCAAGAGACCCAGTACTTC. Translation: CASNAAYQETQYF.

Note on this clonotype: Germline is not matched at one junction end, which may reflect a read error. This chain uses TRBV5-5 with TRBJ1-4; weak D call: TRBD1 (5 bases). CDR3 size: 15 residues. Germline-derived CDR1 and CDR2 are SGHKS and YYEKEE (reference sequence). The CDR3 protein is CASSLVRVDGEKRFF. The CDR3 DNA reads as TGTGCCAGCAGCTTGGTCAGGGTCGACGGTGAAAAACGGTTTTTT.

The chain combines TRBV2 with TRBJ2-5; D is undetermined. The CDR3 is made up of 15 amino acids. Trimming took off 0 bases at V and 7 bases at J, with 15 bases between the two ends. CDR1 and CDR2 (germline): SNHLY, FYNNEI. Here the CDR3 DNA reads TGTGCCAGCAGTGAAGCGTTCAGGTTGCCGGGGACCCAGTACTTC. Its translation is CASSEAFRLPGTQYF.

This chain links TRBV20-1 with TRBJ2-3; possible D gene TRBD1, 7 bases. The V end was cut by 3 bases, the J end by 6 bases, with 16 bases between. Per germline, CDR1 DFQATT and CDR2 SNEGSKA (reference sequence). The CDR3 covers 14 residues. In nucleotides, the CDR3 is TGCAGTGCTAGGGAGGGGGCGGAGGGGGATACGCAGTATTTT. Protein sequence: CSAREGAEGDTQYF.

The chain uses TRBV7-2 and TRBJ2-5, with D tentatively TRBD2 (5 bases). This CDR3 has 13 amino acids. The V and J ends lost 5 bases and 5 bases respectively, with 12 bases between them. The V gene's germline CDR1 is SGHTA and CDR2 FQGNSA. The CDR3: CASSLGVLETQYF. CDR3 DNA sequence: TGTGCCAGCAGCCTCGGGGTTTTGGAGACCCAGTACTTC.

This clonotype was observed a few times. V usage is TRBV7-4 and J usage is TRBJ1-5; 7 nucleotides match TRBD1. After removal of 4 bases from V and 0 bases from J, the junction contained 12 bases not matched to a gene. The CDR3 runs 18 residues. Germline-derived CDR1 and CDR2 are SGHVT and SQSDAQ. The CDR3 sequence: CASSSCGTDYYSNQPQHF. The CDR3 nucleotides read TGTGCCAGCAGCTCCTGTGGGACAGATTATTATAGCAATCAGCCCCAGCATTTT.

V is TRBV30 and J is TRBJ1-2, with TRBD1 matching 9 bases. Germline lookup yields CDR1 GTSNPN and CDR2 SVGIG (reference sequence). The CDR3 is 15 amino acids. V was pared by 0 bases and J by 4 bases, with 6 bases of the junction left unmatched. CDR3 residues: CAWSVMDRGGYGYTF. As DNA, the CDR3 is TGTGCCTGGAGTGTTATGGACAGGGGCGGCTATGGCTACACCTTC.

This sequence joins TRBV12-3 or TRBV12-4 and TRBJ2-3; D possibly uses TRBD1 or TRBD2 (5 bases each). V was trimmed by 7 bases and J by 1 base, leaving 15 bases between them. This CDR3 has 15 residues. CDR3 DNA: TGTGCCAGCACCCACGGGACGGTACGCACAGATACGCAGTATTTT. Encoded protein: CASTHGTVRTDTQYF.

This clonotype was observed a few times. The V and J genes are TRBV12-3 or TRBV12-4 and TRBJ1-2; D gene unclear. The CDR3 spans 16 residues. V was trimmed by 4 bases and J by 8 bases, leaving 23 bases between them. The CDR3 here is CASSSAPTDHELGYTF. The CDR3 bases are TGTGCCAGCAGTTCCGCCCCAACAGATCACGAGCTCGGCTACACCTTC.

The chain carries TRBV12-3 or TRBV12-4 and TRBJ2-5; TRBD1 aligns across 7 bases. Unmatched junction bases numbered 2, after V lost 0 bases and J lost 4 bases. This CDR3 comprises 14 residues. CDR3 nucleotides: TGTGCCAGCAGTTTAGCGGGACAGAGAGAGACCCAGTACTTC. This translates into CASSLAGQRETQYF.

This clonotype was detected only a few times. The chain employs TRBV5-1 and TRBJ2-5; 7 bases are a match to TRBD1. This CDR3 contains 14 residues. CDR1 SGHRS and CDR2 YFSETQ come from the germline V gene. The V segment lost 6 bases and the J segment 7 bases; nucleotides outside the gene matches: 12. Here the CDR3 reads CASTEGGSGGTQYF. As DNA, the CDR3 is TGCGCCAGCACTGAAGGGGGCTCCGGTGGGACCCAGTACTTC. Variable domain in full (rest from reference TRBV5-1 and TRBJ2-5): KAGVTQTPRYLIKTRGQQVTLSCSPISGHRSVSWYQQTPGQGLQFLFEYFSETQRNKGNFPGRFSGRQFSNSRSEMNVSTLELGDSALYLCASTEGGSGGTQYFGPGTRLLVL.

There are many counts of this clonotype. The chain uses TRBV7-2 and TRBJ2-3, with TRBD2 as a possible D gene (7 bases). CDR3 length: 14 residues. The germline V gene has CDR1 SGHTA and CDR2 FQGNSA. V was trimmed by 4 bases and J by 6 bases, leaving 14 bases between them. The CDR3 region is CASSSLAGADTQYF. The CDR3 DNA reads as TGTGCCAGCAGCTCTCTTGCGGGGGCGGATACGCAGTATTTT.

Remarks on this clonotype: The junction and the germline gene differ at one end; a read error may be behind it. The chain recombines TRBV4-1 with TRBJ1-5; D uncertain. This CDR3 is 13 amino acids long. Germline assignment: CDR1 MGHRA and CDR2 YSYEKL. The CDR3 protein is CASSQGVDQPQHF. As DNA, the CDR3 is TGCGCCAGCAGTCAAGGAGTGGATCAGCCCCAGCATTTT.

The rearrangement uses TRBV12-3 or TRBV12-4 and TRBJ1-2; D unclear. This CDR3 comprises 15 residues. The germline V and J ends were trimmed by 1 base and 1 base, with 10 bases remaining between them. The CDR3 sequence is CASSLGRSVNYGYTF. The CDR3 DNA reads TGTGCCAGCAGTTTAGGGCGGTCCGTTAACTATGGCTACACCTTC.

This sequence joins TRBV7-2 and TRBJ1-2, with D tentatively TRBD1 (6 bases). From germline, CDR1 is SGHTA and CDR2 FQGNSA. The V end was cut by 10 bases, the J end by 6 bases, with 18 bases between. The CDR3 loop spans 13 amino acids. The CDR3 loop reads CATNTGTKDGYTF. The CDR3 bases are TGTGCCACGAACACCGGGACAAAGGATGGCTACACCTTC. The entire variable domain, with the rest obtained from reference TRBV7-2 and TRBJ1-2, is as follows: GAGVSQSPSNKVTEKGKDVELRCDPISGHTALYWYRQSLGQGLEFLIYFQGNSAPDKSGLPSDRFSAERTGGSVSTLTIQRTQQEDSAVYLCATNTGTKDGYTFGSGTRLTVV.

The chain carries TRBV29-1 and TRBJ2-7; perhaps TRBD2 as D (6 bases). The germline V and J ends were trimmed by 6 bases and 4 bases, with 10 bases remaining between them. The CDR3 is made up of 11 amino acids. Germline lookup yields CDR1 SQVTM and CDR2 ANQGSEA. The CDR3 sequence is CSVAAGYEQYF. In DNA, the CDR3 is TGCAGCGTAGCGGCGGGGTACGAGCAGTACTTC.

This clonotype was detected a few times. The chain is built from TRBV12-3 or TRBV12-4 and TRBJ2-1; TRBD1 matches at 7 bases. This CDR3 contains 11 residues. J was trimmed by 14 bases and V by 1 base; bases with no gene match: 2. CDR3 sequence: CASSLGQGEFF. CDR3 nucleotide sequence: TGTGCCAGCAGTTTAGGACAGGGCGAGTTCTTC.